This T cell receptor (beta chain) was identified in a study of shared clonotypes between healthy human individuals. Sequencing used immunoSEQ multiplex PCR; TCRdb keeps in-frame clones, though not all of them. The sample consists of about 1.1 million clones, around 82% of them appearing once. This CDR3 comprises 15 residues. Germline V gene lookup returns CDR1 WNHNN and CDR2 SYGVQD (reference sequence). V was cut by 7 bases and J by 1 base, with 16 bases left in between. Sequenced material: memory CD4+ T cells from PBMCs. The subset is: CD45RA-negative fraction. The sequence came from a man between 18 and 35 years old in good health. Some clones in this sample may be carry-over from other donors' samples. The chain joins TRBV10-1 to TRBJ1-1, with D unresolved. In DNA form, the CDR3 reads TGCGCCAGCACCGAGTGGCGTGACGCGAACACTGAAGCTTTCTTT. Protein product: CASTEWRDANTEAFF.